These T cell receptor beta chains were read from a single sample in a study of OX40 agonist ivuxolimab in advanced cancers. Some clones are missing from TCRdb's copy, which holds only in-frame ones; the method was immunoSEQ multiplex PCR. The sample carries around 40,000 clones, roughly 80% recorded once. Sample: CD4+ or CD8+ T cells sorted from blood, taken in a trial of the OX40 agonist ivuxolimab. The receptors shown here come from an adult with an advanced solid tumor such as melanoma, head and neck, liver or kidney cancer. Each CDR3 is given without its conserved first and last residue. Each record gives: V gene, J gene, CDR3 protein.

v_gene: TRBV6-5; j_gene: TRBJ1-2; CDR3aa: ASRDRGVNYGYT
v_gene: TRBV6-5; j_gene: TRBJ2-7; CDR3aa: ASTPLIGGAEQY
v_gene: TRBV6-1; j_gene: TRBJ2-3; CDR3aa: ASSEFLAGTTDTQY
v_gene: TRBV27; j_gene: TRBJ2-1; CDR3aa: ASSLSWSGRIAYNEQF
v_gene: TRBV7-8; j_gene: TRBJ2-2; CDR3aa: ASSLTGKGNTGELF
v_gene: TRBV5-6; j_gene: TRBJ2-7; CDR3aa: ASSSRIAGAFEQY
v_gene: TRBV18; j_gene: TRBJ2-3; CDR3aa: ASSRGDGVIDTQY
v_gene: TRBV27; j_gene: TRBJ2-3; CDR3aa: ATNRGSLGTDTQY
v_gene: TRBV11-2; j_gene: TRBJ2-1; CDR3aa: ASSLDRSGTNVYYEQF
v_gene: TRBV5-1; j_gene: .; CDR3aa: ASSFRDRGRGEQY
v_gene: TRBV9; j_gene: TRBJ1-3; CDR3aa: ASSVLGHSLTSGNTIY
v_gene: TRBV18; j_gene: TRBJ1-2; CDR3aa: ASSPLRQGNYGYT
v_gene: TRBV15; j_gene: TRBJ2-7; CDR3aa: ATSRGQWSDEQY
v_gene: TRBV30; j_gene: TRBJ1-6; CDR3aa: AWRTGLDSPLH
v_gene: TRBV6-1; j_gene: TRBJ1-5; CDR3aa: ASSLDRGGNQPQH
v_gene: TRBV19; j_gene: TRBJ2-3; CDR3aa: ASTPAGVAADTQY
v_gene: TRBV6-6; j_gene: TRBJ2-5; CDR3aa: ASSYGQGETQY
v_gene: TRBV7-6; j_gene: TRBJ1-4; CDR3aa: ASSFGRLNEKLF
v_gene: TRBV18; j_gene: TRBJ2-7; CDR3aa: ASSPLPYEQY
v_gene: TRBV6-5; j_gene: TRBJ2-7; CDR3aa: ASSYGTGGGEQY
v_gene: TRBV29-1; j_gene: TRBJ2-5; CDR3aa: SLGLETQY
v_gene: TRBV6-1; j_gene: TRBJ1-1; CDR3aa: ASITWQGTEAF
v_gene: TRBV15; j_gene: TRBJ2-1; CDR3aa: ATSRYGTSGPYNEQF
v_gene: TRBV30; j_gene: TRBJ2-7; CDR3aa: AWGDLGTGLREQY
v_gene: TRBV18; j_gene: TRBJ1-3; CDR3aa: ASSPGQGDTIY
v_gene: TRBV2; j_gene: TRBJ2-1; CDR3aa: ASSEAMDSPPYNEQF
v_gene: TRBV5-1; j_gene: TRBJ2-1; CDR3aa: ASSSHAAGVYNEQF